What follows are 14 T cell receptor beta chains derived from one specimen sequenced in a study of a mutant IDH1 vaccine in newly diagnosed glioma. Specified time point: week 23, last vaccination. Doses of 300 ug of mutant IDH1 20-mer peptide were given with topical imiquimod. These receptors have no identified antigens. TCRdb's copy holds only in-frame clones and misses some; the assay was immunoSEQ multiplex PCR. The sample has just under 45,000 clones, approximately 90% seen once; the top ten hold about 3.9%. The sample consisted of PBMCs, taken from a glioma patient whose treatment included an IDH1 peptide vaccine. These receptors all stem from a man between 50 and 59 years old with glioma.

CDR3 in DNA: TGTGCCAGCCAGGGCCCTACACCCTACGAGCAGTACTTC. Translation gives CASQGPTPYEQYF. The chain joins TRBV27 to TRBJ2-7, with a tentative D call TRBD1 (5 bases). In germline, CDR1 is MNHEY, CDR2 SMNVEV (reference sequence). The CDR3 extends over 13 amino acids. Trimming stripped 8 bases from V and 2 bases from J, with 13 bases between.

The chain employs TRBV29-1 and TRBJ1-2, with 10 bases fitting TRBD1. With V trimmed by 2 bases and J by 8 bases, 5 bases remained unmatched. Looked up from germline, CDR1 is SQVTM and CDR2 is ANQGSEA. CDR3 size: 13 residues. CDR3: CSVERDRGLGYTF. CDR3 DNA: TGCAGCGTTGAAAGGGACAGGGGATTAGGCTACACCTTC.

Written as DNA, the CDR3 is TGCGCCAGCAGCCAAGATCGGACAGTGGGAGAGACCCAGTACTTC. Translated, it gives CASSQDRTVGETQYF. J is TRBJ2-5 and V is TRBV4-1; a possible D gene is TRBD1 (6 bases). Trimming pared 0 bases from V and 4 bases from J, leaving 12 bases between. Germline CDR1 reads MGHRA; CDR2 reads YSYEKL. The CDR3 consists of 15 residues.

This clone was recorded a few times. The chain carries TRBV4-2 and TRBJ2-1; TRBD2 aligns across 8 bases. The V gene's germline CDR1 is LGHNA and CDR2 YNFKEQ. V lost 0 bases, J lost 4 bases, and 5 bases stayed unmatched. This CDR3 is built from 16 residues. The DNA of the CDR3 is TGTGCCAGCAGCCAAGATCCCGGACTAGCTTACAATGAGCAGTTCTTC. Translating it yields CASSQDPGLAYNEQFF.

The chain joins TRBV5-1 to TRBJ2-3, with 13 bases identical to TRBD2. The germline CDR1 and CDR2 sequences are SGHRS and YFSETQ. Trimming took 4 bases from V and 1 from J; bases not matched to a gene: 6. The CDR3 covers 17 residues. The chain's CDR3 is CASSLGTSGARTDTQYF. The CDR3 DNA follows: TGCGCCAGCAGCCTCGGGACTAGCGGGGCCCGCACAGATACGCAGTATTTT.

This sequence joins TRBV7-2 and TRBJ2-6; perhaps TRBD1 as D (5 bases). CDR3 size: 14 residues. Germline V gene lookup returns CDR1 SGHTA and CDR2 FQGNSA. V lost 5 bases to trimming and J lost 9 bases, with 14 bases between them. The CDR3 region is CASSTGHSFNVLTF. CDR3 bases: TGTGCCAGCAGCACCGGACATTCCTTCAACGTCCTGACTTTC.

V and J are TRBV19 and TRBJ2-5; 9 nucleotides align to TRBD1. Germline lookup yields CDR1 LNHDA and CDR2 SQIVND (reference sequence). V shed 6 bases, J shed 6 bases, and the junction held 8 bases outside the gene matches. The CDR3 covers 14 residues. CDR3 protein: CASSPDRGVKTQYF. In DNA, the CDR3 is TGTGCCAGTAGCCCGGACAGGGGAGTGAAGACCCAGTACTTC. Complete variable domain (other parts from reference TRBV19 and TRBJ2-5): DGGITQSPKYLFRKEGQNVTLSCEQNLNHDAMYWYRQDPGQGLRLIYYSQIVNDFQKGDIAEGYSVSREKKESFPLTVTSAQKNPTAFYLCASSPDRGVKTQYFGPGTRLLVL.

The V and J genes are TRBV7-2 and TRBJ2-5, with TRBD2 as a possible D gene (5 bases). The V end was cut by 2 bases, the J end by 3 bases, with 10 bases between. The CDR3 runs to 14 residues. Per germline, CDR1 SGHTA and CDR2 FQGNSA. Written as DNA, the CDR3 is TGTGCCAGCAGCTTATCGACTATTGAAGAGACCCAGTACTTC. Protein: CASSLSTIEETQYF.

This clone was observed a single time. The gene calls are TRBV29-1 and TRBJ2-6; D unresolved. Germline CDR1 is SQVTM and CDR2 is ANQGSEA. Trimming cost V 4 bases and J 0 bases, with 4 bases left between them. The CDR3 is 13 amino acids. The CDR3 DNA sequence: TGCAGCGTTGTCCCCTCTGGGGCCAACGTCCTGACTTTC. It yields the protein CSVVPSGANVLTF. The entire variable domain, with the rest obtained from reference TRBV29-1 and TRBJ2-6, is as follows: SAVISQKPSRDICQRGTSLTIQCQVDSQVTMMFWYRQQPGQSLTLIATANQGSEATYESGFVIDKFPISRPNLTFSTLTVSNMSPEDSSIYLCSVVPSGANVLTFGAGSRLTVL.

V usage is TRBV7-9 and J usage is TRBJ1-4, with 12 bases aligning to TRBD1. The CDR3 has 17 residues. V dropped 1 base and J dropped 2; count of bases not matched to a gene: 2. CDR1 and CDR2 (germline): SEHNR, FQNEAQ (reference sequence). CDR3 coding DNA: TGTGCCAGCAGCTTAGTGGGACAGGGGGCTACTAATGAAAAACTGTTTTTT. This sequence encodes CASSLVGQGATNEKLFF.

The rearrangement joins TRBV9 to TRBJ1-4; 11 nucleotides line up with TRBD1. The germline CDR1 and CDR2 sequences are SGDLS and YYNGEE. V lost 4 bases, J lost 6 bases, and 11 bases stayed unmatched. This CDR3 has 17 amino acids. CDR3 in amino acids: CASSPGTGGFVYEKLFF. In DNA, the CDR3 is TGTGCCAGCAGCCCCGGGACAGGGGGTTTCGTCTATGAAAAACTGTTTTTT. The variable domain in full, with the rest retrieved from reference TRBV9 and TRBJ1-4, is DSGVTQTPKHLITATGQRVTLRCSPRSGDLSVYWYQQSLDQGLQFLIQYYNGEERAKGNILERFSAQQFPDLHSELNLSSLELGDSALYFCASSPGTGGFVYEKLFFGSGTQLSVL.

The chain links TRBV7-2 to TRBJ2-5, with D perhaps matching TRBD1 (7 bases). This CDR3 spans 14 amino acids. Germline CDR1 is SGHTA and CDR2 is FQGNSA. V shed 2 bases and J shed 5 bases, with 12 bases lying between them. CDR3 nucleotide sequence: TGTGCCAGCAGCTTACAGGGGGGTTCGGAGACCCAGTACTTC. It codes for CASSLQGGSETQYF.

This chain joins TRBV6-1 and TRBJ1-6; tentatively, D is TRBD1 (6 bases). The germline CDR1 and CDR2 sequences are MNHNS and SASEGT. The CDR3 has 14 residues. The germline V and J ends were trimmed by 4 bases and 7 bases, with 11 bases remaining between them. As DNA, the CDR3 is TGTGCCAGCAGTGTATATACAGGGAATTCACCCCTCCACTTT. It is translated as CASSVYTGNSPLHF.

The chain carries TRBV10-2 and TRBJ1-3; 7 bases agree with TRBD1. This CDR3 is built from 16 residues. V shed 8 bases, J shed 0 bases, and the junction held 10 bases outside the gene matches. Germline CDR1 is WSHSY and CDR2 is SAAADI. The CDR3 DNA reads as TGCGCCAGCCTTAGGGACAGAGAAATCTCTGGAAACACCATATATTTT. It specifies CASLRDREISGNTIYF.